This T cell receptor beta chain came from a study of T cell responses to AZD1222 COVID-19 vaccine. Study-wide context: Second-dose intervals of approximately 4 or approximately 12 weeks were pooled. Notes on the study in general: Clonal diversity was possibly underestimated, and the donors were mostly white British, with more females. Regions left unmutated in variants are reportedly the target of nearly half of spike-specific TCRs. Spike-specific TCR breadth and depth went up after people got two AZD1222 doses.

To note about this clone: Antigen unknown.

Produced via immunoSEQ multiplex PCR; TCRdb's table is partial and in-frame only. The sample consists of about 140,000 clones, roughly 91% of them appearing once. The germline V gene encodes CDR1 SGHAT and CDR2 FQNNGV. V was pared by 3 bases and J by 5 bases, with 5 bases of the junction left unmatched. CDR3 length: 16 residues. This TCR came from an adult in good health. The rearrangement links TRBV11-2 to TRBJ2-5; 14 bases are a match to TRBD2. The sequencing used peripheral blood, collected on day 0 of AZD1222 vaccination. The CDR3 DNA sequence: TGTGCCAGCAGCTTCGGGACTAGCGGGAGAATGGAGACCCAGTACTTC. Protein product: CASSFGTSGRMETQYF.